The next 10 T cell receptor beta chains were all read from a single sample in a study of control samples from healthy donors and cancer patients. Some clones are missing from TCRdb's copy, which holds only in-frame ones; the method was immunoSEQ multiplex PCR. The sample records about 100,000 clones, around 89% being singletons. Input material: blood. The origin of the receptors is a man aged 30 to 39 in good health.

The J gene is TRBJ2-2, the V gene TRBV4-1, with 8 bases identical to TRBD2. V was pared by 4 bases and J by 5 bases, with 9 bases of the junction left unmatched. The CDR3 has 16 amino acids. Germline V gene lookup returns CDR1 MGHRA and CDR2 YSYEKL. The CDR3 loop is CASSLNPGLGTGELFF. The CDR3, as DNA: TGCGCCAGCAGCCTCAACCCGGGACTAGGAACCGGGGAGCTGTTTTTT.

The genes are TRBV4-1 and TRBJ1-1, with TRBD1 matching 9 bases. The CDR3 covers 15 residues. V dropped 7 bases and J dropped 1; count of bases not matched to a gene: 7. Looked up from germline, CDR1 is MGHRA and CDR2 is YSYEKL. The CDR3 is CASNKRQGGNTEAFF. The CDR3 DNA follows: TGCGCCAGCAACAAGCGACAGGGGGGGAACACTGAAGCTTTCTTT.

This sequence joins TRBV7-9 and TRBJ2-1; D is possibly TRBD2 (6 bases). Germline lookup yields CDR1 SEHNR and CDR2 FQNEAQ (reference sequence). This CDR3 is 18 amino acids long. V dropped 4 bases and J dropped 0 bases, with 19 bases sitting between them. CDR3 region: CASSSPREVADSYNEQFF. CDR3 in DNA: TGTGCCAGCAGCTCCCCTAGGGAGGTAGCGGACTCCTACAATGAGCAGTTCTTC.

The chain has TRBV5-6 and TRBJ1-6; D is unclear. Trimming shortened V by 1 base and J by 0 bases, and 8 bases separated the two germline ends. Germline CDR1 SGHDT, CDR2 YYEEEE. The CDR3 has 16 residues. CDR3 residues: CASSLLGSSYNSPLHF. CDR3 DNA sequence: TGTGCCAGCAGCTTGTTGGGGAGCTCCTATAATTCACCCCTCCACTTT. The complete variable domain, with remaining parts taken from reference TRBV5-6 and TRBJ1-6, reads DAGVTQSPTHLIKTRGQQVTLRCSPKSGHDTVSWYQQALGQGPQFIFQYYEEEERQRGNFPDRFSGHQFPNYSSELNVNALLLGDSALYLCASSLLGSSYNSPLHFGNGTRLTVT.

V gene TRBV2 combines with J gene TRBJ2-3, with D perhaps TRBD1 (6 bases). Trimming cost V 10 bases and J 0 bases, with 14 bases left between them. Looked up from germline, CDR1 is SNHLY and CDR2 is FYNNEI. The CDR3 contains 14 residues. CDR3: CATPGQTSTDTQYF. In DNA form, the CDR3 reads TGTGCCACCCCGGGACAAACTAGCACAGATACGCAGTATTTT.

The chain combines TRBV18 with TRBJ2-3; maybe TRBD1 (5 bases). The CDR3 is made up of 12 amino acids. Trimming took 4 bases from V and 5 from J, leaving 7 bases between them. Germline V gene sequence: CDR1 KGHSH, CDR2 LQKENI. The DNA of the CDR3 is TGTGCCAGCTCACGGGGCCGAGATACGCAGTATTTT. Protein product: CASSRGRDTQYF.

This clone was found once. J is TRBJ2-3 and V is TRBV9, with TRBD2 matching over 13 bases. The CDR3 has 16 amino acids. Looked up from germline, CDR1 is SGDLS and CDR2 is YYNGEE. With V trimmed by 4 bases and J by 4 bases, 6 bases remained unmatched. The CDR3 bases are TGTGCCAGCAGCCCAAAGACTAGCGGGAGGCCAGATACGCAGTATTTT. It specifies CASSPKTSGRPDTQYF.

The rearrangement joins TRBV30 to TRBJ1-4, with D tentatively TRBD1 (5 bases). Germline V CDR1 and CDR2: GTSNPN, SVGIG (reference sequence). The length of the CDR3 is 11 residues. V lost 4 bases and J lost 5, with 5 bases in between. Here the CDR3 reads CAWNRNEKLFF. In DNA form, the CDR3 reads TGTGCCTGGAACAGGAATGAAAAACTGTTTTTT.

J is TRBJ2-2 and V is TRBV27; TRBD2 matches at 11 bases. With V trimmed by 8 bases and J by 5 bases, 10 bases remained unmatched. The germline V gene encodes CDR1 MNHEY and CDR2 SMNVEV (reference sequence). There are 16 residues in the CDR3. The CDR3 DNA sequence: TGTGCCAGCGGCTCTCTAGCGGGGGGACGTACCGGGGAGCTGTTTTTT. Residues: CASGSLAGGRTGELFF.

This clone was observed a single time. The chain has TRBV19 and TRBJ2-3; 7 nucleotides align to TRBD2. Germline CDR1 LNHDA, CDR2 SQIVND (reference sequence). Trimming took 5 bases from V and 4 from J; bases not matched to a gene: 15. The CDR3 loop spans 17 amino acids. In DNA, the CDR3 is TGTGCCAGTAGTTCCGGGGGTGGCGGGAGTGGGGCAGATACGCAGTATTTT. Protein: CASSSGGGGSGADTQYF.